This record covers a single T cell receptor (beta chain). Original analysis: Estimated nucleated cell counts came from reference gene primer amplification. The repertoire was sequenced with immunoSEQ multiplex PCR; TCRdb's copy has only in-frame clones and lacks some. From that table come the V and J calls and clone size; the DNA was used to work out D and trimming. The table lists some 320,000 clones, 65% to 90% of them singletons. This sample stems from a study of blood T cell repertoires in COVID-19. Turning to the study itself: Specimens from acute and convalescent COVID-19 originated in the United States, Italy and Spain. The cDNA or gDNA used as material had been derived from T cells, B-cell-depleted T cells, or PBMCs.

Sequences were obtained from peripheral blood. This sequence originates from a human donor in a cohort sampled during active COVID-19.

The CDR3 DNA follows: TGTGCCAGCAGCCAAGTAACTTCCGATGGCTACACCTTC. Protein sequence: CASSQVTSDGYTF. This chain uses TRBV3-1 (or the pseudogene TRBV3-2) with TRBJ1-2; D is unresolved. The germline V and J ends were trimmed by 1 base and 6 bases, with 9 bases remaining between them. The CDR3 has 13 residues. Germline V gene lookup returns CDR1 LGHDT and CDR2 YNNKEL (reference sequence).